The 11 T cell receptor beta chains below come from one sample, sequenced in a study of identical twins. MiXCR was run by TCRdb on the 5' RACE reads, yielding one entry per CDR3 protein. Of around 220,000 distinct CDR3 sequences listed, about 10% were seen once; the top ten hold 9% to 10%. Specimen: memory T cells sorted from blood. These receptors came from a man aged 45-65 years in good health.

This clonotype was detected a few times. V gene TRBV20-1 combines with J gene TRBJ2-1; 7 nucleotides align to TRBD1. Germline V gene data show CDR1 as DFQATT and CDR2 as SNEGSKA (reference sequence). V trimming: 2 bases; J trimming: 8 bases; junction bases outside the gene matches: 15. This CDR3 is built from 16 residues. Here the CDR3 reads CSARPLQGTAGYEQFF. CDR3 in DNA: TGCAGTGCTAGACCCCTACAGGGGACAGCAGGGTATGAGCAGTTCTTC.

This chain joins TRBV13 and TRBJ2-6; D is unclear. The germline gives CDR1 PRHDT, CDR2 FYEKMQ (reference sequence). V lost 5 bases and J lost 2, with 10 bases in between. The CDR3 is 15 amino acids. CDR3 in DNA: TGTGCCAGCAGCGGGTGGAGCCCTGGGGCCAACGTCCTGACTTTC. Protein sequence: CASSGWSPGANVLTF.

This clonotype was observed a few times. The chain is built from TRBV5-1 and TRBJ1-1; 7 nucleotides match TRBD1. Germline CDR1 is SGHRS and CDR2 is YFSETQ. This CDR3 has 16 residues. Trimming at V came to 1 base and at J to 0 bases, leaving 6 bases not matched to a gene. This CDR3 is CASSLRAGGLNTEAFF. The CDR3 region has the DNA TGCGCCAGCAGCTTGAGGGCAGGGGGGCTGAACACTGAAGCTTTCTTT. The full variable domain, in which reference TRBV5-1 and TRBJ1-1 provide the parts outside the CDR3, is KAGVTQTPRYLIKTRGQQVTLSCSPISGHRSVSWYQQTPGQGLQFLFEYFSETQRNKGNFPGRFSGRQFSNSRSEMNVSTLELGDSALYLCASSLRAGGLNTEAFFGQGTRLTVV.

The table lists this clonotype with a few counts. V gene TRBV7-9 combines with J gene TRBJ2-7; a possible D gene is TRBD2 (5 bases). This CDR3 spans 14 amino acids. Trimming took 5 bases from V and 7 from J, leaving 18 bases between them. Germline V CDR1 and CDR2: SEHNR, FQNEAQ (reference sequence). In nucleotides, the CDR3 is TGTGCCAGCAGCCCCCCCAACTCCCCGGGGGAGCAGTACTTC. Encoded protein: CASSPPNSPGEQYF. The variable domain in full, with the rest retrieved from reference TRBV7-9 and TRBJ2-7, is DTGVSQNPRHKITKRGQNVTFRCDPISEHNRLYWYRQTLGQGPEFLTYFQNEAQLEKSRLLSDRFSAERPKGSFSTLEIQRTEQGDSAMYLCASSPPNSPGEQYFGPGTRLTVT.

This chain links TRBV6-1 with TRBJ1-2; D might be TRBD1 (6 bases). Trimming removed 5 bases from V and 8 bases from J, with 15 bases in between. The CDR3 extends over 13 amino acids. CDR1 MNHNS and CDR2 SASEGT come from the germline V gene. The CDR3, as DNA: TGTGCCAGCAGTCAATTTCAGGGGCACGGCTACACCTTC. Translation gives CASSQFQGHGYTF.

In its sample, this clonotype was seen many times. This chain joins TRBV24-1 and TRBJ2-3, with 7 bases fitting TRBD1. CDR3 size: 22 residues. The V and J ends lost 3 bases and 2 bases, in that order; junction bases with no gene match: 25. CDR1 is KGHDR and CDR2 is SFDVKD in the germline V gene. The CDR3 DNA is TGTGCCACCAGTGATATACAGGGGACCAACCCATATACCCTTCTCAACACAGATACGCAGTATTTT. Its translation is CATSDIQGTNPYTLLNTDTQYF.

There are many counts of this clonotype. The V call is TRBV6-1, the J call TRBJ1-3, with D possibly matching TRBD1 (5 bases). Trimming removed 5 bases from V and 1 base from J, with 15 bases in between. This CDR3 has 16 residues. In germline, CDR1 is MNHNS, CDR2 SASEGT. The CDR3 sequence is CASSLGRPESGNTIYF. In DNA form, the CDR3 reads TGTGCCAGCAGTCTGGGACGACCGGAATCTGGAAACACCATATATTTT.

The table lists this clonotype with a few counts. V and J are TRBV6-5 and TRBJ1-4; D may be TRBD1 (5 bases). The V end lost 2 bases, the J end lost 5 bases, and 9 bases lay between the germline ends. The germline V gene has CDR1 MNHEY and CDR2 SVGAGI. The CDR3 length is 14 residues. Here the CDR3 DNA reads TGTGCCAGCAGTTACCGGGGCGGGAATGAAAAACTGTTTTTT. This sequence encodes CASSYRGGNEKLFF.

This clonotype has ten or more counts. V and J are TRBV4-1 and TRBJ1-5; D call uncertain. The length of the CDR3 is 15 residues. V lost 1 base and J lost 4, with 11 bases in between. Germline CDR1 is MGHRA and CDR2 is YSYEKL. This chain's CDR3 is CASSQARVGNQPQHF. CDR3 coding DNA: TGCGCCAGCAGCCAAGCTAGGGTAGGGAATCAGCCCCAGCATTTT.

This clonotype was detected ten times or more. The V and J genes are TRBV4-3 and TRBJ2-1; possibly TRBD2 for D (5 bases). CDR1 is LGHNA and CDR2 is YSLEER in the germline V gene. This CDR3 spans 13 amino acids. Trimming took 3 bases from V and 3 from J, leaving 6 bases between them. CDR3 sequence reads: CASSQDFYNEQFF. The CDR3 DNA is TGCGCCAGCAGCCAGGACTTCTACAATGAGCAGTTCTTC.

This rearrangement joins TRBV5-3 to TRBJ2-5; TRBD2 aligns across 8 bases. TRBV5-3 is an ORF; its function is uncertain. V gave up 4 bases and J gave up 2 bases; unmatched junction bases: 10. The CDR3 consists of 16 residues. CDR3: CARSPEKRGFQETQYF. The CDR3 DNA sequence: TGTGCCAGAAGCCCCGAGAAGCGGGGGTTTCAAGAGACCCAGTACTTC.